Given below is one T cell receptor beta chain in context. What it recognizes is unknown. These data belong to a study of beta chain features in type 1 diabetes. Findings and caveats of the study: Shortening of TCRB CDR3s, moderate but significant, appeared in all four CD4+ subsets of Type 1 diabetes patients.

Expressed TCRB transcripts got sequenced, as all isolated RNA was reverse transcribed. Sequenced by immunoSEQ multiplex PCR; TCRdb stores in-frame clones only, minus some. The sample has around 180,000 clones, 6.5% to 9.5% seen once. The germline CDR1 and CDR2 sequences are KGHSH and LQKENI. Trimming removed 2 bases from V and 6 bases from J, with 10 bases in between. The CDR3 sequence is 13 residues long. The V call is TRBV18, the J call TRBJ1-2, with no clear D. This sequence was found in a woman between 40 and 50 years old with type 1 diabetes. Sequenced sample: central memory CD4+ T cells from blood. The CDR3 reads CASSPTRENGYTF. CDR3 nucleotides: TGTGCCAGCTCACCAACAAGGGAGAATGGCTACACCTTC.